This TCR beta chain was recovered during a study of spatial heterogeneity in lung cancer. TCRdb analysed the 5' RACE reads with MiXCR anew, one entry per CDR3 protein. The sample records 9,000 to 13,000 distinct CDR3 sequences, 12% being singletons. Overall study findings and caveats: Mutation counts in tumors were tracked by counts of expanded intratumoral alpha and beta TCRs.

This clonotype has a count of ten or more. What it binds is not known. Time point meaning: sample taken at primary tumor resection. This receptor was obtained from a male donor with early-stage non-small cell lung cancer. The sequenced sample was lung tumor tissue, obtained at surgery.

The CDR3 nucleotides read TGTGCCAGCAGCTCAGGGGGGACGCGGGAGCAGTACTTC. Translation: CASSSGGTREQYF. The rearrangement joins TRBV7-2 to TRBJ2-7; a possible D gene is TRBD1 (7 bases). The CDR3 has 13 residues. V was pared by 4 bases and J by 7 bases, with 14 bases between. CDR1 is SGHTA and CDR2 is FQGNSA in the germline V gene.